This T cell receptor beta chain derives from a study of regulatory and conventional T cells in RAG deficiency. Study-wide results and caveats: RAG-deficient patients showed markedly lower Shannon entropy and higher Simpson indices than control T-cell subsets.

Profiled with immunoSEQ multiplex PCR; TCRdb holds only in-frame clones, not every one. Of 45,000 or so clones listed, just under 90% are singletons. In regard to this clone: Its cognate antigen is unknown.

This CDR3 is built from 15 residues. Germline V gene sequence: CDR1 MNHNS, CDR2 SASEGT. V trimming: 3 bases; J trimming: 3 bases; junction bases outside the gene matches: 5. Genomic DNA came from blood conventional CD4+ T cells gated CD25-low CD127-high. The same specimen was also included in a second study, on regulatory T cells. From that second work: The PCR used 52 TRBV and 13 TRBJ primers. Skewed V and J usage and few unique V-J pairs marked patient repertoires, most in Tregs.

The chain has TRBV6-1 and TRBJ2-1, with 7 bases matching TRBD1. This receptor was obtained from a human donor in good health. Sequences were obtained from CD4+ effector T cells sorted from blood. CDR3 sequence (DNA): TGTGCCAGCAGTGAGGGTGGGACAGTCTACAATGAGCAGTTCTTC. As protein: CASSEGGTVYNEQFF.